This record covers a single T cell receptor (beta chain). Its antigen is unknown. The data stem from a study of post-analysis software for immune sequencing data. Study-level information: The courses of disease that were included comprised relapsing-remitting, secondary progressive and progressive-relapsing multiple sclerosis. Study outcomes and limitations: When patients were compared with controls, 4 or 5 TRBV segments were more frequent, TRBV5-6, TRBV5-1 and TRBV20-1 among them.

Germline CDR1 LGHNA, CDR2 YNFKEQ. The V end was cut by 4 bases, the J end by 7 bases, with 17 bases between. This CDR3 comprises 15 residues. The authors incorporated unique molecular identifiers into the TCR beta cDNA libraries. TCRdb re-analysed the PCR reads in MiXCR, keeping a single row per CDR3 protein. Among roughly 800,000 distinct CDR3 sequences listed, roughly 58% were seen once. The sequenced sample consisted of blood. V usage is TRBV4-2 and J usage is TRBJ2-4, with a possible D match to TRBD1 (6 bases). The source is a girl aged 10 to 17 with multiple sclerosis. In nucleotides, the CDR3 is TGTGCCAGCAGCCCTAGAGGGGCAGGGGTGAACATTCAGTACTTC. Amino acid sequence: CASSPRGAGVNIQYF.